Listed below are T cell receptor beta chains from one sample, sequenced in a study of resident and recirculating memory T cells in vitiligo. The method was immunoSEQ multiplex PCR; TCRdb's version includes in-frame clones alone and lacks a portion of them. The sample contains 65,000 to 80,000 clones, just over 90% of which appear only once. Material for sequencing was blood. These receptors all come from a male donor with vitiligo. The CDR3 runs from the conserved cysteine through the conserved F or W. The D gene is left open where the match is weak. The size field is filled for only some rows; it gives once, few, many or a size class.

V gene	J gene	clone size	D gene	CDR3 DNA	CDR3 protein
TRBV30	TRBJ1-2	NA	TRBD1	TGTGCCTGGAGTGTGGGCAGGGGGTATGGGGGCTACACCTTC	CAWSVGRGYGGYTF
TRBV5-1	TRBJ2-7	few	NA	TGCGCCAGCAGCTTGGGGGCGATAGCCTACGAGCAGTACTTC	CASSLGAIAYEQYF
TRBV5-4	TRBJ2-1	NA	TRBD2	TGTGCCAGCAGCCTGGGGGCGGGAGGGTACAATGAGCAGTTCTTC	CASSLGAGGYNEQFF
TRBV15	TRBJ1-1	NA	NA	TGTGCCACCAGCAGAGACCGAACAGGGTCTATTTTT	CATSRDRTGSIF
TRBV25-1	TRBJ2-5	NA	TRBD1	TGTGCCAGCATAGGACAGGGTGAGACCCAGTACTTC	CASIGQGETQYF
TRBV7-2	TRBJ2-5	NA	TRBD2	TGTGCCAGCAGCACGGGACTAGCGGGAGCAGAGACCCAGTACTTC	CASSTGLAGAETQYF
TRBV9	TRBJ2-1	NA	TRBD2	TGTGCCAGCAGCGTAAGTAGCGGGAGGTCCCCCTACAATGAGCAGTTCTTC	CASSVSSGRSPYNEQFF
TRBV19	TRBJ2-6	NA	TRBD1	TGTGCCAGTAGTATAGATAACAGGGGTCGTGTATCTGGGGCCAACGTCCTGACTTTC	CASSIDNRGRVSGANVLTF
TRBV19	TRBJ1-5	NA	NA	TGTGCCACCAAGAACCAGATAGGGGAAAGCAATCAGCCCCAGCATTTT	CATKNQIGESNQPQHF
TRBV2	TRBJ1-1	NA	NA	TGTGCCAGCAGGAACAGGGTTATAATCACTGAAGCTTTCTTT	CASRNRVIITEAFF
TRBV10-2	TRBJ1-2	few	NA	TGCGCCAGCAGTGAGGGCAGCTATGGCTACACCTTC	CASSEGSYGYTF
TRBV11-3	TRBJ2-1	NA	TRBD2	TGTGCCAGCAGCTTAGGGTCTAGCGGGGTTTACAATGAGCAGTTCTTC	CASSLGSSGVYNEQFF
TRBV7-3	TRBJ2-1	once	NA	TGTGCCAGCAGTCCGGGGAGCTCCTACAATGAGCAGTTCTTC	CASSPGSSYNEQFF
TRBV21-1	TRBJ1-5	once	NA	TGTGCCAGCAGCAACGGGAGACCCAGCAGGAAAAATCAGCCCCAGCATTTT	CASSNGRPSRKNQPQHF
TRBV5-4	TRBJ2-1	once	NA	TGTGCCAGCAGCTTGGGGGGCCCAAATTTAGATGAGCAGTTCTTC	CASSLGGPNLDEQFF
TRBV4-1	TRBJ2-7	NA	NA	TGCGCCAGCAGCCAAGTTGAGCTCGCCGGCTACGAGCAGTACTTC	CASSQVELAGYEQYF
TRBV6-1	TRBJ2-5	NA	TRBD1	TGTGCCAGCAGTGAAAGGGACAGGGTCCAAGAGACCCAGTACTTC	CASSERDRVQETQYF
TRBV6-1	TRBJ1-5	NA	NA	TGTGCCAGCAGTGCTGGGTCGGGAGATCAGCCCCAGCATTTT	CASSAGSGDQPQHF
TRBV7-3	TRBJ2-1	NA	NA	TGTGCCAGCAGCTTAACACTTCGGAATGAGCAGTTCTTC	CASSLTLRNEQFF
TRBV2	TRBJ2-5	NA	NA	TGTGCCAGCAGTGCGAGCGCCCAAGAGACCCAGTACTTC	CASSASAQETQYF
TRBV6-6	TRBJ1-2	NA	NA	TGTGCCAGCACCGCCCCTCCTTCGGGAGGCTACACCTTC	CASTAPPSGGYTF
TRBV19	TRBJ2-7	once	TRBD2	TGTGCCAGTAGCCCTATAACGGGTAGGGGACCGGGACTAGCGGGAGACGAGCAGTACTTC	CASSPITGRGPGLAGDEQYF
TRBV4-1	TRBJ2-2	NA	TRBD2	TGCGCCAGCAGCCAAGGACTAGCGGGAGACACCGGGGAGCTGTTTTTT	CASSQGLAGDTGELFF
TRBV10-3	TRBJ2-1	once	TRBD2	TGTGCCATCAGAGAAGGGGACTACGACATCAATGAGCAGTTCTTC	CAIREGDYDINEQFF
TRBV28	TRBJ2-3	NA	TRBD1	TGTGCCAGCAGTCTCTCCAACAGGGGGCTCACAGATACGCAGTATTTT	CASSLSNRGLTDTQYF
TRBV7-8	TRBJ1-4	NA	TRBD1	TGTGCCAGCAGCTTTGACAGGGGGCGGGAAAAACTGTTTTTT	CASSFDRGREKLFF
TRBV12-5	TRBJ2-5	NA	NA	TGTGCTAGTGGCCGTCGGGTAGAGACCCAGTACTTC	CASGRRVETQYF
TRBV27	TRBJ2-3	NA	TRBD2	TGTGCCAGCAGTTTACTCGGTAGCGGGATCACAGATACGCAGTATTTT	CASSLLGSGITDTQYF
TRBV29-1	TRBJ2-5	NA	TRBD1	TGCAGCGCCGAGGGGACAGGGGGCTTGGAGACCCAGTACTTC	CSAEGTGGLETQYF
TRBV5-1	TRBJ1-2	NA	NA	TGCGCCAGCAGCTTGGCCAGACACCCTAATGGCTACACCTTC	CASSLARHPNGYTF
TRBV9	TRBJ2-1	NA	NA	TGTGCCAGCAGCCCTCCTCCGGGTTCCTACAATGAGCAGTTCTTC	CASSPPPGSYNEQFF
TRBV4-1	TRBJ2-3	NA	NA	TGCGCCAGCAGCCAAGTCCCCGGATTGCGGGTAGCAACAGATACGCAGTATTTT	CASSQVPGLRVATDTQYF
TRBV10-3	TRBJ2-7	NA	TRBD1	TGTGCCATCAGTACTAGGACAGGGGGCCAATCCTACGAGCAGTACTTC	CAISTRTGGQSYEQYF
TRBV6-1	TRBJ2-1	NA	TRBD1	TGTGCCAGCAGTAGTACGGGACAGCCATACAATGAGCAGTTCTTC	CASSSTGQPYNEQFF
TRBV6-4	TRBJ2-1	NA	TRBD2	TGTGCCAGCAGCGCCGGGACTAGCAACTACAATGAGCAGTTCTTC	CASSAGTSNYNEQFF
TRBV7-3	TRBJ2-7	NA	TRBD2	TGTGCCAGCAGCTTAGCGGGAGGGTCGGGGGAGCAGTACTTC	CASSLAGGSGEQYF
TRBV9	TRBJ1-3	NA	TRBD1	TGTGCCAGCAGCGTGGGGACAGGATGGAACTCTGGAAACACCATATATTTT	CASSVGTGWNSGNTIYF
TRBV5-5	TRBJ2-1	once	TRBD2	TGTGCCAGCAGCATGCCTAGCGGGGGAAGCTCCTACAATGAGCAGTTCTTC	CASSMPSGGSSYNEQFF
TRBV5-1	TRBJ1-1	NA	NA	TGCGCCAGCAGCTTGCTGGGGGGAGGCCCAACATTGAGCACTGAAGCTTTCTTT	CASSLLGGGPTLSTEAFF
TRBV6-4	TRBJ2-1	NA	NA	TGTGCCAGCAGTGACTCGGGGGGAGGAAGCAATGAGCAGTTCTTC	CASSDSGGGSNEQFF
TRBV28	TRBJ2-7	NA	NA	TGTGCCAGCAGTTTATTGGACAACGAGCAGTACTTC	CASSLLDNEQYF